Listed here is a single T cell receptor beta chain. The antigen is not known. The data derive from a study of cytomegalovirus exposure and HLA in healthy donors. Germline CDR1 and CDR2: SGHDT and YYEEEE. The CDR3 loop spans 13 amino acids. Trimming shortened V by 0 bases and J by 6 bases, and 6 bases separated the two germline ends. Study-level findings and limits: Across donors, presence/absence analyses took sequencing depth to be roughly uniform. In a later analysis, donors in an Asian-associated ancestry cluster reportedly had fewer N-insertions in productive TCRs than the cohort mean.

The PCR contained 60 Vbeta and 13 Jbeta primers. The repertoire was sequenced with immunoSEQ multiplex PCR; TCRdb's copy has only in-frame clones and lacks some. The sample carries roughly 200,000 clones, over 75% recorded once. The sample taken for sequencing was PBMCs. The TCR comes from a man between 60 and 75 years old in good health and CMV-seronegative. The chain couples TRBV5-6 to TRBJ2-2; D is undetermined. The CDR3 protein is CASSLALPGELFF. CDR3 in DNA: TGTGCCAGCAGCTTGGCTCTCCCCGGGGAGCTGTTTTTT.